A single TCR beta chain is shown here with its context. Its antigen is not identified. The study ran its PCR with 60 Vbeta and 13 Jbeta primers. Sequenced by immunoSEQ multiplex PCR; TCRdb stores in-frame clones only, minus some. There are roughly 120,000 clones in the sample; 77% occur only once, and 9.5% to 15% lies in the top ten. This entry comes from a study of cytomegalovirus exposure and HLA in healthy donors. Study information: Falling in the Caucasian-associated ancestry cluster were about 83% of approximately 410 genotyped donors. Study results and limitations: TRBV6-2, TRBV6-3 and other indistinguishable V segments were excluded. Later analysis identified a missense DCLRE1C variant that was linked to TCR beta V- and J-gene trimming. Cytomegalovirus status was reportedly diagnosed by the classifier with high specificity and sensitivity.

The V gene's germline CDR1 is GTSNPN and CDR2 SVGIG (reference sequence). The CDR3 sequence is 14 residues long. Trimming took 3 bases from V and 1 from J, leaving 10 bases between them. Input material: PBMCs. The chain combines TRBV30 with TRBJ1-5, with D possibly TRBD1 on 5 matching bases. The TCR was taken from a woman in her thirties or forties in good health and CMV-seropositive. CDR3 protein: CAWRGAGSNQPQHF. The CDR3, as DNA: TGTGCCTGGAGAGGGGCAGGGAGCAATCAGCCCCAGCATTTT.